This TCR beta chain is from a study of T cells in Graves' hyperthyroidism and ophthalmopathy. Overall study: Before any treatment, at initial diagnosis, peripheral blood was collected. General observations from the study: Ophthalmopathy got predicted by the model a median about 6.7 months before its onset.

Amplified regions were TCR beta CDR3 sequences from RNA transcripts. The HTBI primer set served for first-round RT-PCR of the TCR CDR3. TCRdb ran MiXCR on the multiplex PCR reads and lists one entry per CDR3 protein. The profile shows 450,000 to 650,000 distinct CDR3 sequences, around 21% of them singletons. The junction had 9 bases not matched to a gene; V was cut back by 8 bases and J by 4 bases. This CDR3 comprises 14 residues. Germline V gives CDR1 SGHVS, CDR2 FQNEAQ. Comments on this clonotype: The target antigen is unknown.

The origin of this receptor is a young man with Graves' hyperthyroidism. The sample taken for sequencing was blood. The chain recombines TRBV7-8 with TRBJ1-1, with 8 bases matching TRBD1. This chain's CDR3 is CASRVAGGGTEAFF. The CDR3 DNA follows: TGTGCCAGCCGGGTGGCAGGGGGCGGCACTGAAGCTTTCTTT.